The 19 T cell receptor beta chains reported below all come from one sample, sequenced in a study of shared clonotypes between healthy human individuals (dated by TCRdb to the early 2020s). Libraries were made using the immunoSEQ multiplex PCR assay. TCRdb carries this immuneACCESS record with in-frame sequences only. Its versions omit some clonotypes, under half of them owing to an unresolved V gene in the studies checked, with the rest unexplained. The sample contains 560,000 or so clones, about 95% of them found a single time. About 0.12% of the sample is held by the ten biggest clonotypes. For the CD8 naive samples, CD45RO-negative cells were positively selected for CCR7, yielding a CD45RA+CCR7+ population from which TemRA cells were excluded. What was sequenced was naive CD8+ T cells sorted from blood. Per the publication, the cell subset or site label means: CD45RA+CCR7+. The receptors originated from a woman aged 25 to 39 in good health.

The DNA of the CDR3 is TGTGCCAGCAGTTCACCCGCGGAGTACACAGATACGCAGTATTTT. Residues: CASSSPAEYTDTQYF. This chain connects TRBV27 to TRBJ2-3; no firm D call. With 4 bases removed from V and 2 bases from J, the gap between germline ends came to 13 bases. Germline V gene lookup returns CDR1 MNHEY and CDR2 SMNVEV (reference sequence). CDR3 size: 15 residues.

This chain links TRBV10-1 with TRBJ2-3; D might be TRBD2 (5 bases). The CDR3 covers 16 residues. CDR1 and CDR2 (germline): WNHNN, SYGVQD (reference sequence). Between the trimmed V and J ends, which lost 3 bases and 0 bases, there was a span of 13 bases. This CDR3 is CASSDLASRSTDTQYF. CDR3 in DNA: TGCGCCAGCAGTGACCTAGCTAGTAGAAGCACAGATACGCAGTATTTT.

For the CDR3, the DNA is TGTGCCAGCAGCTTATCGGCGGGTCAGTACTACAATGAGCAGTTCTTC. Translating gives CASSLSAGQYYNEQFF. This chain joins TRBV7-9 and TRBJ2-1, with D possibly matching TRBD2 (5 bases). CDR1 is SEHNR and CDR2 is FQNEAQ in the germline V gene (reference sequence). This CDR3 has 16 residues. Trimming removed 2 bases at V and 3 bases at J, with 14 bases between.

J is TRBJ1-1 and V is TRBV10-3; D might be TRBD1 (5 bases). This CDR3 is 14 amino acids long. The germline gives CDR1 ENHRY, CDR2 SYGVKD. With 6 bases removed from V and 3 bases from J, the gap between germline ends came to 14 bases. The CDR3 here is CAISPGSGDTEAFF. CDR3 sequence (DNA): TGTGCCATCAGCCCGGGATCGGGGGACACTGAAGCTTTCTTT.

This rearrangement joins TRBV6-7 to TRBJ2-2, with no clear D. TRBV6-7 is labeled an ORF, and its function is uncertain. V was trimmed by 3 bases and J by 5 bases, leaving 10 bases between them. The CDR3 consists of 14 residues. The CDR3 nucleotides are TGTGCCAGCAGTTATTTAGTCGCTACCGGGGAGCTGTTTTTT. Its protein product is CASSYLVATGELFF.

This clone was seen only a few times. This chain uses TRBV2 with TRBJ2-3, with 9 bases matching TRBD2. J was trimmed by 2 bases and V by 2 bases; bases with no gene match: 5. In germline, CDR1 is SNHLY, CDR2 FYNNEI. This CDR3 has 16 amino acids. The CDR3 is CASSETLAGYTDTQYF. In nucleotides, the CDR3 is TGTGCCAGCAGTGAAACCCTAGCGGGGTACACAGATACGCAGTATTTT.

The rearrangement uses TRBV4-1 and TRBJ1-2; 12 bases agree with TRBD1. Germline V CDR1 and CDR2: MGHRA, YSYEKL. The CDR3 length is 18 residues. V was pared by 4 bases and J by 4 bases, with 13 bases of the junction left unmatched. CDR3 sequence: CASSPGGTGGLLGYGYTF. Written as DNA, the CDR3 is TGCGCCAGCAGCCCAGGCGGGACAGGGGGCCTTTTGGGCTATGGCTACACCTTC.

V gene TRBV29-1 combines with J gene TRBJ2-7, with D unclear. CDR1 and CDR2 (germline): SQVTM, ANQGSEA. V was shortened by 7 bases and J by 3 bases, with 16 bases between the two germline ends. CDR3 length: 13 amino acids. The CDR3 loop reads CSASSSTDYEQYF. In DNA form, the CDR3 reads TGCAGCGCCTCGTCATCAACGGACTACGAGCAGTACTTC.

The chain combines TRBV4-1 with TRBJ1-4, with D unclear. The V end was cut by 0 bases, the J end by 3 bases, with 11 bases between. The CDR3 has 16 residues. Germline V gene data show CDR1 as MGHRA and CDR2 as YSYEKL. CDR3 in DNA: TGCGCCAGCAGCCAAGATTTCGGTCGCTCTAATGAAAAACTGTTTTTT. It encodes CASSQDFGRSNEKLFF.

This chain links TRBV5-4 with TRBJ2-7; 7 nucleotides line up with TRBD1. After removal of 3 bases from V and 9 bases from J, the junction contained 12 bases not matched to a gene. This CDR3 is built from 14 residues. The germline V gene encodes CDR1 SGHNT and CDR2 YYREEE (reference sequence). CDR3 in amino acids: CASSWGVRGPGQYF. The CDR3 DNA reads TGTGCCAGCAGCTGGGGAGTTAGGGGGCCGGGGCAGTACTTC.

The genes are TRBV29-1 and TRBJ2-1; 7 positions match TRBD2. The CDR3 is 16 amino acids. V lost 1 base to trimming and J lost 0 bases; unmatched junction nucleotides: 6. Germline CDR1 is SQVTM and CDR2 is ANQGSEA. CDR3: CSVEGTLAASYNEQFF. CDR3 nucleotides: TGCAGCGTTGAAGGCACTCTAGCGGCCTCCTACAATGAGCAGTTCTTC.

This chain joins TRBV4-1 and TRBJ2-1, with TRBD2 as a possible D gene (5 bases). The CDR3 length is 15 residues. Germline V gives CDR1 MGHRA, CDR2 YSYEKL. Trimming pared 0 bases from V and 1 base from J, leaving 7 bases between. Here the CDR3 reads CASSQESGSYNEQFF. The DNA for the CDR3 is TGCGCCAGCAGCCAAGAGAGCGGTTCCTACAATGAGCAGTTCTTC.

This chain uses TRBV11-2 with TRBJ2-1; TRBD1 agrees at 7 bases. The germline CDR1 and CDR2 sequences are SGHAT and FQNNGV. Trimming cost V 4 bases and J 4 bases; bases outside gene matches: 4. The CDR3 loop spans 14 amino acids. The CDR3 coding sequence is TGTGCCAGCAGCTCGCCGGGACAGTACAATGAGCAGTTCTTC. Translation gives CASSSPGQYNEQFF.

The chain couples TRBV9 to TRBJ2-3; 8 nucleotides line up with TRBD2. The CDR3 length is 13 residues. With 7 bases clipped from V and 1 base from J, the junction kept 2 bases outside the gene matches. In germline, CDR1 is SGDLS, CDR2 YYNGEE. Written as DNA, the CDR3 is TGTGCCAGCGCTAGCGGGCGCACAGATACGCAGTATTTT. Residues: CASASGRTDTQYF.

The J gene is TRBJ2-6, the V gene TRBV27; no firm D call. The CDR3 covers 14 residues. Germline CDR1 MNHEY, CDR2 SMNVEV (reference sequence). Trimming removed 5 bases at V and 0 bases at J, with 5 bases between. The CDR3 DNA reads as TGTGCCAGCAGTGGGGTCTCTGGGGCCAACGTCCTGACTTTC. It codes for CASSGVSGANVLTF.

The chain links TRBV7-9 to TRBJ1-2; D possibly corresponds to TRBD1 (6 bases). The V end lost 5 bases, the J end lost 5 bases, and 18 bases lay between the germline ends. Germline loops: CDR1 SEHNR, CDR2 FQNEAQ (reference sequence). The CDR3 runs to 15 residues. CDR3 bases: TGTGCCAGCAGCCACGAGAAACAGGGAAAATATGGCTACACCTTC. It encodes CASSHEKQGKYGYTF.

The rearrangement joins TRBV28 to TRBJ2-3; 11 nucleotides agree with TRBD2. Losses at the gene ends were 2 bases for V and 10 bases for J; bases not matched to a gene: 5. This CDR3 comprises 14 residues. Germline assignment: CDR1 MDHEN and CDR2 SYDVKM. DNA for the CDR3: TGTGCCAGCAGTTTAAGGCTAGCGGGAGGTGCGCAGTATTTT. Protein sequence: CASSLRLAGGAQYF. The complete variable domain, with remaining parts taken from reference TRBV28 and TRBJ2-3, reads DVKVTQSSRYLVKRTGEKVFLECVQDMDHENMFWYRQDPGLGLRLIYFSYDVKMKEKGDIPEGYSVSREKKERFSLILESASTNQTSMYLCASSLRLAGGAQYFGPGTRLTVL.

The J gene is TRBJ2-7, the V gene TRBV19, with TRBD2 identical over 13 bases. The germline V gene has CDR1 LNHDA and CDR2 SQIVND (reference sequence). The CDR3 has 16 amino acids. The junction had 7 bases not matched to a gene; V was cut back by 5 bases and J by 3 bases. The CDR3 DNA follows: TGTGCCAGTAGTCCCGGGACTAGCGGGATGTTCTACGAGCAGTACTTC. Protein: CASSPGTSGMFYEQYF. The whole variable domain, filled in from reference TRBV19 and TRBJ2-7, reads DGGITQSPKYLFRKEGQNVTLSCEQNLNHDAMYWYRQDPGQGLRLIYYSQIVNDFQKGDIAEGYSVSREKKESFPLTVTSAQKNPTAFYLCASSPGTSGMFYEQYFGPGTRLTVT.

The CDR3 nucleotides are TGTGCCAGCTCACCACCGGCTAGCGAGTACTACGAGCAGTACTTC. Its protein is CASSPPASEYYEQYF. The chain joins TRBV18 to TRBJ2-7, with D possibly matching TRBD2 (6 bases). The V gene lost 0 bases and the J gene lost 3 bases, with 12 bases spanning the gap. The CDR3 runs to 15 residues. Germline V gene lookup returns CDR1 KGHSH and CDR2 LQKENI.